This TCR beta chain is drawn from a study of blood T cells in healthy people across ages. V was pared by 5 bases and J by 9 bases, with 13 bases of the junction left unmatched. The CDR3 length is 14 residues. Germline V CDR1 and CDR2: DFQATT, SNEGSKA (reference sequence). Primers used in a second PCR of roughly 6 to 12 cycles were a sample-barcoded 5' primer and a J-beta primer mix. TCRdb itself ran the 5' RACE reads through MiXCR, one entry per CDR3 protein. This sample yields approximately 1.5 million distinct CDR3 sequences, of which approximately 42% are seen a single time; just over 4% belongs to the top ten.

Sequenced material: blood. This clonotype was sampled from a woman between 18 and 29 years old in good health. The chain couples TRBV20-1 to TRBJ2-7; 10 bases are shared with TRBD2. CDR3 amino acids: CSAPGLAGVYRQYF. CDR3 sequence (DNA): TGCAGTGCTCCGGGGCTAGCGGGAGTATATAGGCAGTACTTC.